This is a list of T cell receptor beta chains from one sample in a study of graft-versus-host responses after intestinal transplantation. TCRdb's table, derived via immunoSEQ multiplex PCR, lists solely in-frame clones and lacks some. The data show some 40,000 clones, with around nine tenths seen just once and roughly 7.1% held by the top ten. The source was PBMCs, collected almost 270 days after transplant. Every receptor here comes from a human patient who received an intestinal transplant, so some T cells may come from the graft donor. The CDR3 runs from the conserved cysteine through the conserved F or W. Each record gives: CDR3 DNA, CDR3 protein, D gene, J gene, clone size, V gene. A D gene is named only where the DNA matches it firmly. Not all rows give a size; the values are once, few, many and, for expanded clones, a class.

TGTGCCAGCAGCCCTACAGGACAGGGGACGGAGACCCAGTACTTC CASSPTGQGTETQYF TRBD1 TRBJ2-5 - TRBV11-3
TGTGCCAGCAGCCAAGATGGAGTCGCTGAAGCTTTCTTT CASSQDGVAEAFF - TRBJ1-1 - TRBV4-2
TGTGCCTGGACCACGGGACCAATTTACGAGCAGTACTTC CAWTTGPIYEQYF - TRBJ2-7 - TRBV30
TGCGCCAGCAGCCCACACCTTAGCGGGGGGAGCACAGATACGCAGTATTTT CASSPHLSGGSTDTQYF TRBD2 TRBJ2-3 - TRBV5-1
TGTGCCAGCAGCCAACGCAGGGGGCGTCTGGATGAAAAACTGTTTTTT CASSQRRGRLDEKLFF TRBD1 TRBJ1-4 - TRBV14
TGTGCCAGCAGCCATCCCGATACAGGGGCAGGGGCAGATACGCAGTATTTT CASSHPDTGAGADTQYF TRBD1 TRBJ2-3 - TRBV4-2
TGTGCCAGCAGTGATCCAGCCGTCGGCGGGGACACAGATACGCAGTATTTT CASSDPAVGGDTDTQYF - TRBJ2-3 - TRBV25-1
TGTGCCAGTACTCTCTTCGGACAGGGGGGCACTGAAGCTTTCTTT CASTLFGQGGTEAFF TRBD1 TRBJ1-1 - TRBV19
TGCGCCAGCAGCCAAGCCCCCCGGACAGTACTTGAAGCTTTCTTT CASSQAPRTVLEAFF - TRBJ1-1 - TRBV4-1
TGCAGCGCTGGGTCCCCGGGGAAAGAGCAGTACTTC CSAGSPGKEQYF - TRBJ2-7 - TRBV29-1
TGTGCCAGCAGTACACTCGGGGGCCCGCGGTTCTTC CASSTLGGPRFF - TRBJ2-1 - TRBV6-6
TGCGCCAGCATATCCTCAGGAATTAGAGGGGAGACCCAGTACTTC CASISSGIRGETQYF - TRBJ2-5 - TRBV5-1
TGTGCCAGCAGTTCCATTCGACAGGGGAGCAATCAGCCCCAGCATTTT CASSSIRQGSNQPQHF TRBD1 TRBJ1-5 - TRBV6-5
TGCGCCAGCAGCTTTGGGGGGAGAAACTATGGCTACACCTTC CASSFGGRNYGYTF - TRBJ1-2 - TRBV5-1
TGTGCCAGCAGCCGGGAGGAGACCCAGTACTTC CASSREETQYF - TRBJ2-5 - TRBV6-5
TGTGCCAGCAGTTATGCAGGGGTCGACTACACCTTC CASSYAGVDYTF - TRBJ1-2 - TRBV6-5
TGTGCCAGCAGCTTAAGCGTGGGGAACACTGAAGCTTTCTTT CASSLSVGNTEAFF - TRBJ1-1 - TRBV7-8
TGCGCCAGCAGCTTGGTGGGCGGGGGGGCTGGAGAGACCCAGTACTTC CASSLVGGGAGETQYF TRBD2 TRBJ2-5 - TRBV5-1
TGTGCCAGCAGCCCGCCATCGGGACGGACGAACACTGAAGCTTTCTTT CASSPPSGRTNTEAFF - TRBJ1-1 - TRBV11-3
TGTGCCAGTAGCGGGGGGGCTAGAGAGACCCAGTACTTC CASSGGARETQYF TRBD2 TRBJ2-5 - TRBV19
TGTGCCAGCAGCTTGGGAGGGGAGGAATATGGCTACACCTTC CASSLGGEEYGYTF - TRBJ1-2 once TRBV5-6
TGTGCCTGGAGTGAGACAGGGTACGAGCAGTACTTC CAWSETGYEQYF TRBD1 TRBJ2-7 - TRBV30
TGTGCCAGCAGGGCGGGACAGGGGGGGGCCAACGTCCTGACTTTC CASRAGQGGANVLTF TRBD1 TRBJ2-6 - TRBV6-6
TGTGCCAGCAGCAAAGACCCGCGATCCAGCCAAGACCAAATTAACTATGGCTACACCTTC CASSKDPRSSQDQINYGYTF - TRBJ1-2 - TRBV21-1
TGCGCCAGCAGCTTACAGGGTTACACAGATACGCAGTATTTT CASSLQGYTDTQYF - TRBJ2-3 - TRBV5-1
TGTGCCAGCAGCTCTTACGGACTAGCGGCGCTCACAGATACGCAGTATTTT CASSSYGLAALTDTQYF TRBD2 TRBJ2-3 - TRBV5-4
TGCGCCAGCAGCCCCGGGACAGGGGGCACAGATACGCAGTATTTT CASSPGTGGTDTQYF TRBD1 TRBJ2-3 once TRBV4-1
TGTGCCAGCAGCTTCACAGCCCACGTCTCCTATGGCTACACCTTC CASSFTAHVSYGYTF - TRBJ1-2 - TRBV5-6
TGTGCCAGCAGCTTGGTGGAGGCGTACGAGCAGTACTTC CASSLVEAYEQYF - TRBJ2-7 - TRBV5-8
TGTGCCTGGAGTGCTGACGGCACAAATCAGCCCCAGCATTTT CAWSADGTNQPQHF - TRBJ1-5 - TRBV30
TGTGCCAGCAGCCCGAGCGTGGGGATAAGCACCTACGAGCAGTACTTC CASSPSVGISTYEQYF - TRBJ2-7 once TRBV7-2
TGTGCCATCGGCTCGGGACAGGAGGAAATGACAAACTATGGCTACACCTTC CAIGSGQEEMTNYGYTF TRBD1 TRBJ1-2 - TRBV10-3
TGTGCCAGCAGCTTGGGGGCTTGGGTGGGGCGTTACAATGAGCAGTTCTTC CASSLGAWVGRYNEQFF - TRBJ2-1 - TRBV5-6
TGTGCCAGCAGCCGGGGGAATGGCTACACCTTC CASSRGNGYTF - TRBJ1-2 - TRBV28
TGTGCCAGCACCATGGGGGGGGCTGGCACAGATACGCAGTATTTT CASTMGGAGTDTQYF - TRBJ2-3 once TRBV5-4
TGTGCCAGCTCACCACCTTTAATCCAACAAGAGACCCAGTACTTC CASSPPLIQQETQYF - TRBJ2-5 - TRBV18
TGTGCCAGCAGCCCGGGACTAGCGGGTTCCTACGAGCAGTACTTC CASSPGLAGSYEQYF TRBD2 TRBJ2-7 once TRBV2
TGTGCCAGCAGGACGGAGACTGGATTCTACGAGCAGTACTTC CASRTETGFYEQYF - TRBJ2-7 - TRBV6-5
TGTGCCAGTAGCGGCCGGGGGCTGGGGAACACTGAAGCTTTCTTT CASSGRGLGNTEAFF - TRBJ1-1 - TRBV19
TGCGCCAGCAGCCGAAGTTCTACCCGGGGGCCGGGAAACACCATATATTTT CASSRSSTRGPGNTIYF - TRBJ1-3 - TRBV4-1
TGCGCCAGCAGCCAGGGACTAGCGGGGGGATACACGTACCAAGAGACCCAGTACTTC CASSQGLAGGYTYQETQYF TRBD2 TRBJ2-5 - TRBV4-1
TGCGCCAGCAGGGACTCGGGGGTTACTGAAGCTTTCTTT CASRDSGVTEAFF - TRBJ1-1 - TRBV10-2
TGCGCCAGCAGCACCGGGACAGGCTCTGGGGCCAACGTCCTGACTTTC CASSTGTGSGANVLTF TRBD1 TRBJ2-6 - TRBV5-1
TGTGCCAGCAGCTTATGGATCTCTGGAAACACCATATATTTT CASSLWISGNTIYF - TRBJ1-3 - TRBV9
TGTGCCAGTAGTACTTTTAAGCGGGGAGGGTACAATGAGCAGTTCTTC CASSTFKRGGYNEQFF TRBD2 TRBJ2-1 - TRBV19
TGTGCCAGCAGCTTAGGTGGGACTATGCAAGAGACCCAGTACTTC CASSLGGTMQETQYF TRBD2 TRBJ2-5 - TRBV13
TGTGCCAGCAGCCAAGATAGGACAGGCAATCAGCCCCAGCATTTT CASSQDRTGNQPQHF - TRBJ1-5 - TRBV4-2
TGTGCCAAGGACAGGGGGATTACACAGCCCCAGCATTTT CAKDRGITQPQHF TRBD1 TRBJ1-5 - TRBV11-2
TGTGCCAGCAGCACAAGCGGTTCGGAGACCCAGTACTTC CASSTSGSETQYF - TRBJ2-5 - TRBV9